The 29 T cell receptor beta chains below all came from one sample that was sequenced in a study of T cell responses to AZD1222 COVID-19 vaccine. TCRdb's copy holds only in-frame clones and misses some; the assay was immunoSEQ multiplex PCR. The sample carries 150,000 to 180,000 clones, about 87% recorded once. The material sequenced was peripheral blood, taken on day 0 of AZD1222 vaccination. Source of these receptors: an adult in good health.

The rearrangement uses TRBV5-1 and TRBJ2-7; 7 bases line up with TRBD2. The CDR3 covers 15 residues. In germline, CDR1 is SGHRS, CDR2 YFSETQ. The trim removed 0 bases at V and 3 bases at J, leaving 6 bases unmatched. The CDR3 loop is CASSLDTRGFYEQYF. In DNA form, the CDR3 reads TGCGCCAGCAGCTTGGATACGCGGGGGTTCTACGAGCAGTACTTC.

The V gene is TRBV4-3, the J gene TRBJ2-1; weak D call: TRBD1 (6 bases). The CDR3 is made up of 13 amino acids. In germline, CDR1 is LGHNA, CDR2 YSLEER. Deletions cut 1 base from V and 9 bases from J, with 10 bases between. CDR3 nucleotides: TGCGCCAGCAGCCAAGGTGGGGGCGGTGAGCAGTTCTTC. Its translation is CASSQGGGGEQFF.

The chain joins TRBV3-1 (or the pseudogene TRBV3-2) to TRBJ2-3; D might be TRBD1 (6 bases). The CDR3 is made up of 16 amino acids. CDR1 LGHDT and CDR2 YNNKEL come from the germline V gene (reference sequence). Deletions cut 3 bases from V and 0 bases from J, with 13 bases between. CDR3 DNA: TGTGCCAGCAGCCACCTCAGGGGTCTAAGCACAGATACGCAGTATTTT. The encoded protein is CASSHLRGLSTDTQYF.

This chain links TRBV9 with TRBJ1-4, with 12 bases matching TRBD1. CDR1 and CDR2 (germline): SGDLS, YYNGEE. CDR3 length equals 16 residues. The J segment lost 8 bases and the V segment lost 4 bases, leaving 9 bases of the junction unmatched. CDR3 residues: CASSLSSGTGGEKLFF. CDR3 DNA: TGTGCCAGCAGCCTAAGCTCCGGGACAGGGGGCGAAAAACTGTTTTTT.

This chain connects TRBV2 to TRBJ2-1, with D perhaps matching TRBD1 (6 bases). V dropped 5 bases and J dropped 0 bases, with 14 bases sitting between them. Per germline, CDR1 SNHLY and CDR2 FYNNEI. This CDR3 region has 16 residues. Written as DNA, the CDR3 is TGTGCCAGCAGTCAGAGACAGGCCAGCTCCTACAATGAGCAGTTCTTC. Translated, it gives CASSQRQASSYNEQFF.

The rearrangement links TRBV6-2 or TRBV6-3 to TRBJ2-2; 7 positions agree with TRBD1. The CDR3 is 16 residues long. Germline loops: CDR1 MNHEY, CDR2 SVGEGT. The J segment lost 2 bases and the V segment lost 1 base, leaving 4 bases of the junction unmatched. CDR3 coding DNA: TGTGCCAGCAGTTACTACGGGACAGCTAACACCGGGGAGCTGTTTTTT. Residues: CASSYYGTANTGELFF.

The gene calls are TRBV5-6 and TRBJ2-7, with D unresolved. Trimming cost V 2 bases and J 2 bases, with 8 bases left between them. The CDR3 is 13 amino acids. CDR1 and CDR2 from the germline V gene are SGHDT and YYEEEE. CDR3 loop: CASSFGLAYEQYF. The CDR3 DNA reads as TGTGCCAGCAGCTTCGGCCTAGCCTACGAGCAGTACTTC. The variable domain in full, with the rest retrieved from reference TRBV5-6 and TRBJ2-7, is DAGVTQSPTHLIKTRGQQVTLRCSPKSGHDTVSWYQQALGQGPQFIFQYYEEEERQRGNFPDRFSGHQFPNYSSELNVNALLLGDSALYLCASSFGLAYEQYFGPGTRLTVT.

The chain couples TRBV7-8 to TRBJ2-7; 9 nucleotides agree with TRBD2. CDR3 length: 15 residues. The V segment lost 2 bases and the J segment 4 bases; nucleotides outside the gene matches: 6. Germline CDR1 is SGHVS and CDR2 is FQNEAQ. CDR3 coding DNA: TGTGCCAGCAGCTTAAGGGCGGGGGGGCCTTACGAGCAGTACTTC. It codes for CASSLRAGGPYEQYF.

The chain is built from TRBV10-3 and TRBJ2-3, with D tentatively TRBD1 or TRBD2 (6 bases each). The CDR3 is 15 amino acids. The V and J ends lost 4 bases and 4 bases respectively, with 15 bases between them. From germline, CDR1 is ENHRY and CDR2 SYGVKD. The DNA for the CDR3 is TGTGCCATCAGTGGAGGAGGGGGGCGGGCAGATACGCAGTATTTT. It is translated as CAISGGGGRADTQYF.

The V call is TRBV5-1, the J call TRBJ1-2, with a possible D match to TRBD1 (5 bases). CDR3 length equals 14 residues. The germline CDR1 and CDR2 sequences are SGHRS and YFSETQ. Deletions cut 4 bases from V and 4 bases from J, with 14 bases between. The CDR3 coding sequence is TGCGCCAGCAGCCCCTCCCGACAGACCTATGGCTACACCTTC. It specifies CASSPSRQTYGYTF. Full variable domain (missing parts from reference TRBV5-1 and TRBJ1-2): KAGVTQTPRYLIKTRGQQVTLSCSPISGHRSVSWYQQTPGQGLQFLFEYFSETQRNKGNFPGRFSGRQFSNSRSEMNVSTLELGDSALYLCASSPSRQTYGYTFGSGTRLTVV.

This rearrangement joins TRBV21-1 to TRBJ2-1; the table calls TRBD1, which could not be checked here. TRBV21-1 is a recognized pseudogene. The CDR3 runs to 13 residues. The CDR3: CASSKGTDNEQFF. CDR3 sequence (DNA): TGTGCCAGCAGCAAAGGCACAGACAATGAGCAGTTCTTC.

This clone appeared a single time. The J gene is TRBJ2-5, the V gene TRBV3-1 (or the pseudogene TRBV3-2); D is ambiguous. The V end lost 3 bases, the J end lost 5 bases, and 4 bases lay between the germline ends. CDR1 is LGHDT, CDR2 YNNKEL, per germline (reference sequence). This CDR3 comprises 11 residues. The chain's CDR3 is CASSQWETQYF. The CDR3 DNA reads as TGTGCCAGCAGCCAGTGGGAGACCCAGTACTTC.

As regards this clone: Within the sample, other DNA sequences also encode this same CDR3. The rearrangement joins TRBV6-2 or TRBV6-3 to TRBJ1-5, with D uncertain. Germline CDR1 MNHEY, CDR2 SVGEGT. This CDR3 comprises 14 residues. Trimming pared 0 bases from V and 1 base from J, leaving 4 bases between. The CDR3 coding sequence is TGTGCCAGCAGTTACTCGGGCAGCAATCAGCCCCAGCATTTT. Protein: CASSYSGSNQPQHF.

The gene calls are TRBV27 and TRBJ2-1; D might be TRBD2 (5 bases). This CDR3 has 18 residues. Per germline, CDR1 MNHEY and CDR2 SMNVEV (reference sequence). V lost 5 bases, J lost 4 bases, and 24 bases lay in between. CDR3 sequence (DNA): TGTGCCAGCAGTCCGCGACCGGGATTGAGAACGAGGTACAATGAGCAGTTCTTC. Amino acid sequence: CASSPRPGLRTRYNEQFF.

This rearrangement joins TRBV6-1 to TRBJ1-5; possible D gene TRBD1, 5 bases. This CDR3 spans 13 amino acids. Germline assignment: CDR1 MNHNS and CDR2 SASEGT. V was clipped by 1 base and J by 6 bases, with 7 bases between them. The CDR3 coding sequence is TGTGCCAGCAGTGAAGTGGGGGTTCAGCCCCAGCATTTT. Amino acid sequence: CASSEVGVQPQHF.

The chain recombines TRBV5-1 with TRBJ2-1; D unresolved. The germline gives CDR1 SGHRS, CDR2 YFSETQ. There are 12 residues in the CDR3. V was pared by 0 bases and J by 8 bases, with 6 bases between. The CDR3 DNA reads as TGCGCCAGCAGCTTGGTTGGTTATGAGCAGTTCTTC. As protein: CASSLVGYEQFF.

The chain employs TRBV3-1 (or the pseudogene TRBV3-2) and TRBJ2-5; D is unresolved. The V gene's germline CDR1 is LGHDT and CDR2 YNNKEL (reference sequence). This CDR3 is 12 amino acids long. Trimming removed 6 bases at V and 1 base at J, with 6 bases between. The CDR3 DNA is TGTGCCAGCAGTAAAAGCCAAGAGACCCAGTACTTC. It translates to CASSKSQETQYF.

The count of this clone is one. The chain employs TRBV28 and TRBJ1-2; possible D gene TRBD1, 5 bases. Trimming pared 5 bases from V and 3 bases from J, leaving 16 bases between. The V gene's germline CDR1 is MDHEN and CDR2 SYDVKM. The CDR3 extends over 15 amino acids. CDR3 sequence: CASSGRDGAYYGYTF. The CDR3 DNA follows: TGTGCCAGCAGTGGTCGGGACGGTGCCTACTATGGCTACACCTTC.

The chain couples TRBV19 to TRBJ1-5; 9 bases match TRBD1. The ends lost 4 bases at V and 4 bases at J; junction bases unmatched: 2. Germline V gives CDR1 LNHDA, CDR2 SQIVND (reference sequence). The CDR3 totals 14 residues. CDR3 amino acids: CASSTGTGNQPQHF. In DNA form, the CDR3 reads TGTGCCAGTAGTACCGGGACAGGGAATCAGCCCCAGCATTTT. Combining the CDR3 with reference TRBV19 and TRBJ1-5 gives the whole variable domain DGGITQSPKYLFRKEGQNVTLSCEQNLNHDAMYWYRQDPGQGLRLIYYSQIVNDFQKGDIAEGYSVSREKKESFPLTVTSAQKNPTAFYLCASSTGTGNQPQHFGDGTRLSIL.

This chain connects TRBV5-4 to TRBJ1-1; tentative D call: TRBD1 (5 bases). Germline CDR1 SGHNT, CDR2 YYREEE (reference sequence). V lost 1 base and J lost 7, with 14 bases in between. The CDR3 is 14 amino acids. DNA for the CDR3: TGTGCCAGCAGCTTGACCGGGACTCCGCTTGAAGCTTTCTTT. Translated, it gives CASSLTGTPLEAFF.

This sequence joins TRBV6-5 and TRBJ1-3; no reliable D call. The CDR3 length is 12 residues. V gave up 8 bases and J gave up 1 base, with 6 bases separating them. Germline V gene data show CDR1 as MNHEY and CDR2 as SVGAGI. The CDR3 DNA is TGTGCCAGCGTGAATTCTGGAAACACCATATATTTT. This translates into CASVNSGNTIYF.

The chain links TRBV3-1 (or the pseudogene TRBV3-2) to TRBJ1-5; possibly TRBD1 for D (5 bases). V lost 1 base to trimming and J lost 4 bases, with 8 bases between them. From germline, CDR1 is LGHDT and CDR2 YNNKEL (reference sequence). There are 14 residues in the CDR3. This CDR3 is CASSQGQGNQPQHF. CDR3 sequence (DNA): TGTGCCAGCAGCCAAGGGCAGGGAAATCAGCCCCAGCATTTT.

The J gene is TRBJ2-1, the V gene TRBV11-3, with D perhaps TRBD1 (5 bases). V shed 6 bases and J shed 6 bases, with 9 bases lying between them. CDR3 length: 12 amino acids. Germline V gene sequence: CDR1 SGHNT, CDR2 YENEEA. Written as DNA, the CDR3 is TGTGCCAGCAGTCTTACAGGCAATGAGCAGTTCTTC. This codes for CASSLTGNEQFF.

The V call is TRBV21-1, the J call TRBJ1-5. TRBV21-1 constitutes a pseudogene. There are 13 residues in the CDR3. The chain's CDR3 is CASSRYSNQPQHF. The CDR3 nucleotides are TGTGCCAGCAGCAGGTATAGCAATCAGCCCCAGCATTTT.

This chain connects TRBV6-5 to TRBJ1-4; D remains unclear. CDR3 length: 12 residues. The V end was cut by 6 bases, the J end by 6 bases, with 8 bases between. Germline V gene lookup returns CDR1 MNHEY and CDR2 SVGAGI. CDR3 amino acids: CASRSRDEKLFF. In nucleotides, the CDR3 is TGTGCCAGCAGGTCGCGTGATGAAAAACTGTTTTTT.

The V gene is TRBV6-5, the J gene TRBJ2-7; D not resolved. Germline V gene sequence: CDR1 MNHEY, CDR2 SVGAGI. The CDR3 totals 13 residues. V lost 5 bases to trimming and J lost 1 base, with 9 bases between them. CDR3 coding DNA: TGTGCCAGCAGTCCCCTGGGGTCCTACGAGCAGTACTTC. This sequence encodes CASSPLGSYEQYF.

The chain joins TRBV6-1 to TRBJ1-3, with D uncertain. This CDR3 contains 14 residues. Germline-derived CDR1 and CDR2 are MNHNS and SASEGT. V lost 0 bases, J lost 4 bases, and 7 bases lay in between. The CDR3 loop is CASSEAPVGNTIYF. In DNA form, the CDR3 reads TGTGCCAGCAGTGAAGCGCCAGTAGGAAACACCATATATTTT.

J is TRBJ1-2 and V is TRBV15, with TRBD1 identical over 11 bases. In germline, CDR1 is LNHNV, CDR2 YYDKDF (reference sequence). V lost 5 bases and J lost 5; bases outside the gene matches: 7. This CDR3 has 15 residues. The chain's CDR3 is CATSARTGGPYGYTF. The CDR3 DNA sequence: TGTGCCACCAGCGCCCGGACAGGGGGCCCTTATGGCTACACCTTC. Full variable domain (outside the CDR3, taken from reference TRBV15 and TRBJ1-2): DAMVIQNPRYQVTQFGKPVTLSCSQTLNHNVMYWYQQKSSQAPKLLFHYYDKDFNNEADTPDNFQSRRPNTSFCFLDIRSPGLGDTAMYLCATSARTGGPYGYTFGSGTRLTVV.

The chain links TRBV4-3 to TRBJ2-7, with D hard to call. Looked up from germline, CDR1 is LGHNA and CDR2 is YSLEER. CDR3 length: 13 residues. The germline V and J ends were trimmed by 0 bases and 2 bases, with 5 bases remaining between them. In DNA, the CDR3 is TGCGCCAGCAGCCAAGAGAGAACCTACGAGCAGTACTTC. Amino acid sequence: CASSQERTYEQYF.